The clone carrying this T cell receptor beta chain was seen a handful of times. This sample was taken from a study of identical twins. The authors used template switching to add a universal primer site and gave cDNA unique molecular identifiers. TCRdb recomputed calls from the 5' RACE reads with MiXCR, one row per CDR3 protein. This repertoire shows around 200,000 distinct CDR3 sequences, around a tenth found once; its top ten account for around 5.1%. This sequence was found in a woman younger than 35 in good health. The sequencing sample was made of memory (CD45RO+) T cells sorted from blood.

Here the CDR3 DNA reads TGTGCCAGCAGTGGCGGACTAGCTTGGGAGCAGTACTTC. Encoded protein: CASSGGLAWEQYF. V usage is TRBV6-1 and J usage is TRBJ2-7, with TRBD2 matching 8 bases. The CDR3 is 13 residues long. Germline V gives CDR1 MNHNS, CDR2 SASEGT. V lost 4 bases and J lost 7; bases outside the gene matches: 6.